Shown below are 9 T cell receptor beta chains from a single sample sequenced in a study of T cell changes during pregnancy in multiple sclerosis. TCRdb's table, derived via immunoSEQ multiplex PCR, lists solely in-frame clones and lacks some. Among 70,000 to 80,000 clones listed, just under 95% were seen once. Sequences were derived from peripheral blood, sampled in the first trimester of pregnancy. Receptors originate from a female donor with multiple sclerosis, enrolled in a pregnancy study.

V gene TRBV30 combines with J gene TRBJ2-1; 8 bases map to TRBD1. CDR3 length: 18 residues. Germline CDR1 is GTSNPN and CDR2 is SVGIG (reference sequence). With 0 bases clipped from V and 5 bases from J, the junction kept 15 bases outside the gene matches. CDR3 DNA: TGTGCCTGGAGTGTATTAGGCAGGGGGCGCCGAGCCAACAATGAGCAGTTCTTC. This translates into CAWSVLGRGRRANNEQFF.

This clone was picked up one time. This chain joins TRBV7-9 and TRBJ1-2, with a weak D call TRBD1 (6 bases). Germline V lookup: CDR1 SEHNR, CDR2 FQNEAQ (reference sequence). Trimming removed 3 bases at V and 4 bases at J, with 12 bases between. This CDR3 has 14 residues. The CDR3 region has the DNA TGTGCCAGCAGCTTCGACAGGTTTATCTATGGCTACACCTTC. Amino acids: CASSFDRFIYGYTF.

The chain is built from TRBV4-1 and TRBJ1-3; no clear D. Per germline, CDR1 MGHRA and CDR2 YSYEKL. The CDR3 covers 15 residues. V lost 3 bases and J lost 0, with 9 bases in between. The CDR3 DNA reads TGCGCCAGCAGCCAGACACCTTACTCTGGAAACACCATATATTTT. Amino acid sequence: CASSQTPYSGNTIYF.

V and J are TRBV7-9 and TRBJ2-3; TRBD1 matches at 7 bases. This CDR3 has 16 amino acids. Germline V gene sequence: CDR1 SEHNR, CDR2 FQNEAQ (reference sequence). The V and J ends lost 7 bases and 5 bases, in that order; junction bases with no gene match: 15. The CDR3 DNA sequence: TGTGCCAGCATCCTCCCTCGGGACCAGGGGGTAGATACGCAGTATTTT. Residues: CASILPRDQGVDTQYF.

The rearrangement links TRBV6-7 to TRBJ2-7; D perhaps matches TRBD1 (6 bases). TRBV6-7 is treated as an ORF (open reading frame) with a function not yet certain. V dropped 2 bases and J dropped 6 bases, with 20 bases sitting between them. This CDR3 region has 16 residues. Here the CDR3 reads CASSYTQSGAPVEQYF. Written as DNA, the CDR3 is TGTGCCAGCAGTTACACCCAGTCAGGGGCTCCCGTCGAGCAGTACTTC.

The chain joins TRBV7-6 to TRBJ2-3, with TRBD2 matching over 13 bases. Germline values: CDR1 SGHVS, CDR2 FNYEAQ. The CDR3 consists of 17 residues. Trimming at V came to 3 bases and at J to 2 bases, leaving 5 bases not matched to a gene. Written as DNA, the CDR3 is TGTGCCAGCAGCTTGTCGGGACTAGCGGGACACACAGATACGCAGTATTTT. It translates to CASSLSGLAGHTDTQYF.

The CDR3 is CASSVAGSGRSSTDTQYF. CDR3 DNA: TGTGCCAGCAGCGTAGCGGGTAGCGGGAGGTCGAGCACAGATACGCAGTATTTT. This chain connects TRBV9 to TRBJ2-3, with TRBD2 identical over 10 bases. The CDR3 runs 18 residues. The V gene end was trimmed by 0 bases and the J gene end by 0 bases; junction bases not matched to a gene: 7. In germline, CDR1 is SGDLS, CDR2 YYNGEE.

The chain couples TRBV18 to TRBJ1-3; D not resolved. Between the trimmed V and J ends, which lost 2 bases and 1 base, there was a span of 12 bases. The CDR3 sequence is 16 residues long. Germline V gene lookup returns CDR1 KGHSH and CDR2 LQKENI. The CDR3 bases are TGTGCCAGCTCACCAAACAACCCCTCTTCTGGAAACACCATATATTTT. It specifies CASSPNNPSSGNTIYF.

This chain links TRBV6-6 with TRBJ1-1, with 7 bases that match TRBD1. Unmatched junction bases numbered 1, after V lost 2 bases and J lost 4 bases. This CDR3 has 13 amino acids. Germline values: CDR1 MNHNY, CDR2 SVGAGI (reference sequence). The CDR3 DNA follows: TGTGCCAGCAGTTACCAGGGGGGCACTGAAGCTTTCTTT. This sequence encodes CASSYQGGTEAFF.